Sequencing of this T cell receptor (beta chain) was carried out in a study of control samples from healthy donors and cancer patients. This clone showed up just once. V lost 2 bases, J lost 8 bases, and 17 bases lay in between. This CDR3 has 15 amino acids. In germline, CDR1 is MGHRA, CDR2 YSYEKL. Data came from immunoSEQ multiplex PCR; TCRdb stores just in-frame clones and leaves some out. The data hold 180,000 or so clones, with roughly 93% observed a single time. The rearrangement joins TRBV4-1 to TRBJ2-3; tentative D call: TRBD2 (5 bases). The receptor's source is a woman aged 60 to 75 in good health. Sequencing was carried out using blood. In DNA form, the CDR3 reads TGCGCCAGCAGCCAAAATAGCGCCCCGGGGATTACGCAGTATTTT. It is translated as CASSQNSAPGITQYF.